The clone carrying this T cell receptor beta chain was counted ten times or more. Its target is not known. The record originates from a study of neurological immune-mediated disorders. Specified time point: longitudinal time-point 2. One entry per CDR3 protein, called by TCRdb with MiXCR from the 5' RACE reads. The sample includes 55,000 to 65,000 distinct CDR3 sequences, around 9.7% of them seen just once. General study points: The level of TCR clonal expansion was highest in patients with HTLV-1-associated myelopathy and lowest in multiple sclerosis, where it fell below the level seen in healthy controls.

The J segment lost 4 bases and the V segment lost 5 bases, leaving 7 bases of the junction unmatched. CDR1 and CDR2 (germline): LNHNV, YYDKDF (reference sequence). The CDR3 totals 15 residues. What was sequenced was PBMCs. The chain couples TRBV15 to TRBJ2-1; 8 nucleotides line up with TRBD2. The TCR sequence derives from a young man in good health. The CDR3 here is CATSLRLASYNEQFF. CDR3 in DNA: TGTGCCACCAGCCTAAGACTAGCGTCATACAATGAGCAGTTCTTC. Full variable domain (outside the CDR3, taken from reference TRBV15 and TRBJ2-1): DAMVIQNPRYQVTQFGKPVTLSCSQTLNHNVMYWYQQKSSQAPKLLFHYYDKDFNNEADTPDNFQSRRPNTSFCFLDIRSPGLGDTAMYLCATSLRLASYNEQFFGPGTRLTVL.